This T cell receptor beta chain originates from a study of beta chain features in type 1 diabetes. Sorted CD4+ subsets: naive, central memory, regulatory, stem cell-like memory (CD45RO/CCR7/CD25/CD127/CD95/CD27 panel). CDR1 and CDR2 from the germline V gene are MGHRA and YSYEKL. The V and J ends lost 0 bases and 0 bases respectively, with 15 bases between them. This CDR3 is 17 amino acids long. This clone was seen a few times. Sequenced material consisted of expressed TCRB transcripts (all of the isolated RNA was reverse transcribed). Clones were read by immunoSEQ multiplex PCR, and TCRdb kept only the in-frame ones, dropping some. The sample lists 330,000 or so clones, about 18% occurring once.

The sequenced material came from naive CD4+ T cells from blood. The origin of this receptor is a woman aged 18-35 years in good health. The gene calls are TRBV4-1 and TRBJ2-7; D is possibly TRBD1 (5 bases). The CDR3 loop is CASSQEATGQNSYEQYF. As DNA, the CDR3 is TGCGCCAGCAGCCAAGAAGCAACAGGCCAAAACTCCTACGAGCAGTACTTC.